A selection of T cell receptor beta chains follows, all from one sample in a study of early T cells in non-severe SARS-CoV-2 infection. TCRdb re-called the 5' RACE reads with MiXCR, one entry per CDR3 protein. The sample has 70,000 or so distinct CDR3 sequences; around a tenth are singletons. The sample here was whole blood, taken at baseline. These receptors originate from an adult who was a healthcare worker with PCR-confirmed SARS-CoV-2 infection or an uninfected control (not recorded which). The CDR3 runs from the conserved cysteine through the conserved F or W. The D gene is left open where the match is weak. Only some rows state a clone size, as once, few, many or a class for expanded clones.

D	size	V	CDR3
NA	few	TRBV12-3/TRBV12-4	CASTTGTMNTEAFF
NA	few	TRBV7-7	CASSPDSFTDTQYF
NA	many	TRBV6-5	CASSPPASAFDTQYF
TRBD1	many	TRBV19	CASTHTGTGNTGELFF
TRBD2	NA	TRBV12-3/TRBV12-4	CASSLKSGGSTGELFF
NA	NA	TRBV7-6	CASSLSGTEELFF
NA	few	TRBV5-1	CASSPRTASNTEAFF
NA	NA	TRBV5-6	CASSRYLLAGYTF
NA	few	TRBV6-5	CASSYRYRANYGYTF
NA	many	TRBV11-2	CASSLQGRAEAFF
NA	NA	TRBV9	CASSVGAGGNYGYTF
NA	NA	TRBV24-1	CATSDLGTPDTQYF
TRBD1	NA	TRBV29-1	CSVDTGGIGKAFF
NA	few	TRBV20-1	CSASSGTLYEQYF
NA	NA	TRBV12-3/TRBV12-4	CASSLYPSPQHF
NA	many	TRBV14	CASSHSGGKNIQYF
TRBD1	few	TRBV3-1	CASSLKELRDRGRETQYF
NA	many	TRBV5-1	CASSLEASQEKLFF
TRBD1	NA	TRBV11-2	CASSSWGQVNTGELFF
NA	many	TRBV9	CASSVVGLGDLFF
TRBD2	NA	TRBV7-6	CASSLAPGLAGGPLYNEQFF
TRBD1	NA	TRBV5-6	CASSQGTGYTEAFF
NA	few	TRBV19	CASSIGTEQFF
TRBD2	few	TRBV11-3	CASSLDLGGGAVNEQFF
TRBD1	NA	TRBV5-4	CASSHGDRVRYEQYF
NA	NA	TRBV6-6	CASSRRGGPLNTEAFF
NA	many	TRBV25-1	CASSEWGREVVVAFF
NA	NA	TRBV5-4	CASSLGARRSTDTQYF
NA	NA	TRBV6-5	CASRLPRQGGSYEQYF
NA	NA	TRBV2	CASSEGRDGYTF
NA	NA	TRBV20-1	CSASISGGTPSYEQYF
TRBD1	few	TRBV11-2	CASSLGQGVETQYF
TRBD1	many	TRBV2	CASSPDRDQPQHF
TRBD2	NA	TRBV11-2	CASSSGLAGAYEQYF
NA	few	TRBV5-1	CASSGGPSPSYEQYF
TRBD2	few	TRBV6-1	CASSARLAGGTFYNEQFF
NA	many	TRBV11-2	CASSLGADTEAFF
NA	NA	TRBV15	CATSRTGGGYAEQFF
NA	NA	TRBV12-3/TRBV12-4	CASSWDVNSGNTIYF
NA	many	TRBV10-3	CAISEPGESSYEQYF
NA	few	TRBV27	CASSSSYGDTQYF
NA	many	TRBV15	CATSNPEDSFSPLHF
TRBD2	few	TRBV4-1	CASSQEKRGFRIEQFF
NA	NA	TRBV15	CATSRGGQVLTYEQYF
NA	many	TRBV20-1	CSARGGGVNEKLFF
NA	few	TRBV6-1	CASGVTDSTSGANVLTF
NA	NA	TRBV6-1	CAGGTRGANEKLFF
NA	NA	TRBV6-5	CASSYKGSYEQYF
NA	NA	TRBV4-1	CASSQVHTGYSGNTIYF
NA	few	TRBV5-6	CASSWESVNNIQYF
NA	few	TRBV6-4	CASSYSGGTGELFF
NA	few	TRBV11-2	CASSLVWGKAFF
NA	hyperexpanded	TRBV21-1	CASSKVWTSGSPLHF